The source of this T cell receptor beta chain is a study of regulatory T cells in long-lasting Graves disease. General study points: Persistent patients had a count of shared public clonotypes (2,741) that exceeded that of new patients (roughly 1,000). Newly diagnosed disease favored TRBV20-1 and TRBJ2-1 over persistent disease.

To make TCR beta libraries, researchers used iRepertoire HTBI primers and Arm-PCR of CDR3 regions. One entry per CDR3 protein results from TCRdb running MiXCR on the multiplex PCR reads. The data hold about half a million distinct CDR3 sequences, with about 12% observed a single time. Time point defined: newly diagnosed GD, antithyroid drugs for less than 3 months. Extracted RNA from PBMCs served as the source of the TCR library. This clonotype was detected ten times or more. Its antigen is unknown. The V end was cut by 2 bases, the J end by 1 base, with 8 bases between. CDR3 length: 14 residues. The germline CDR1 and CDR2 sequences are SGHRS and YFSETQ. The same data also went into a second study, on T cells in Graves' hyperthyroidism and ophthalmopathy. That report notes: Absence of ophthalmopathy progression within 18 months defined stable Graves' hyperthyroidism.

This sequence joins TRBV5-1 and TRBJ2-3, with D possibly being TRBD2 (6 bases). This clonotype originated in a woman aged 30 to 39 with Graves disease. Sequences were derived from peripheral blood mononuclear cells (PBMCs), sampled at new diagnosis, from a patient treated with antithyroid drugs. This CDR3 is CASSFQRGTDTQYF. The CDR3 nucleotides read TGCGCCAGCAGCTTCCAGCGGGGCACAGATACGCAGTATTTT.